The 13 T cell receptor beta chains given below trace back to one sample, sequenced in a study of blood T cells in healthy people across ages. Sample-barcoded 5' priming and a J-beta primer mix drove a second PCR of 7 to 11 cycles. TCRdb itself ran the 5' RACE reads through MiXCR, one entry per CDR3 protein. The table shows 800,000 or so distinct CDR3 sequences, with around 25% occurring only once. A further study also used this sample, focusing on T cells of mothers and their children.

Sequencing was done on a sample of blood. Receptors originate from a boy aged 5-17 years in good health.

This chain links TRBV6-1 with TRBJ1-5; 9 bases align to TRBD1. Looked up from germline, CDR1 is MNHNS and CDR2 is SASEGT. Trimming cost V 6 bases and J 5 bases; bases outside gene matches: 11. The CDR3 loop spans 16 amino acids. CDR3 nucleotide sequence: TGTGCCAGCAGCAACAAATTGGACAGGGGCGATCAGCCCCAGCATTTT. This translates into CASSNKLDRGDQPQHF.

This chain links TRBV27 with TRBJ2-3; 10 bases agree with TRBD2. This CDR3 contains 15 residues. V was clipped by 6 bases and J by 0 bases; unmatched bases: 3. The germline CDR1 and CDR2 sequences are MNHEY and SMNVEV (reference sequence). This CDR3 is CASSRAGGSTDTQYF. For the CDR3, the DNA is TGTGCCAGCAGCCGAGCGGGAGGGAGCACAGATACGCAGTATTTT.

This sequence joins TRBV20-1 and TRBJ2-7; TRBD2 matches at 7 bases. Germline trimming cut 7 bases from V and 3 bases from J; bases unmatched to any gene: 12. The CDR3 consists of 14 residues. Germline V lookup: CDR1 DFQATT, CDR2 SNEGSKA (reference sequence). CDR3 nucleotides: TGCAGTGTCCTTTCTAGCGGACCTCTCTACGAGCAGTACTTC. It is translated as CSVLSSGPLYEQYF.

Regarding this clonotype: A read error is likely, as this CDR3 ends without the conserved phenylalanine or tryptophan. Because the CDR3's place on the DNA is in doubt, the DNA is left out and the CDR3 is given as listed by TCRdb. The chain carries TRBV12-3 or TRBV12-4 and TRBJ2-3. The CDR3 length equals 12 residues, ends included. The CDR3 sequence is CASSFGTDTEYS.

The genes are TRBV28 and TRBJ1-1; TRBD1 aligns across 7 bases. V gave up 4 bases and J gave up 0 bases; unmatched junction bases: 5. Germline values: CDR1 MDHEN, CDR2 SYDVKM. The CDR3 runs 15 residues. The CDR3 region has the DNA TGTGCCAGCAGTTCTAACAGGGGAATGAACACTGAAGCTTTCTTT. Translated: CASSSNRGMNTEAFF.

The rearrangement links TRBV13 to TRBJ2-5, with D unresolved. The J call may not be correct, given that the DNA end is closer to TRBJ2-7. Germline V CDR1 and CDR2: PRHDT, FYEKMQ (reference sequence). This CDR3 is 14 amino acids long. The CDR3 spells CASSSQVLPYEQYF. The CDR3 DNA follows: TGTGCCAGCAGCTCGCAGGTACTTCCTTACGAGCAGTACTTC.

The V call is TRBV25-1, the J call TRBJ2-1, with 10 bases lining up with TRBD2. Unmatched junction bases numbered 7, after V lost 10 bases and J lost 7 bases. Germline V gives CDR1 MGHDK, CDR2 SYGVNS. CDR3 length equals 13 residues. This CDR3 is CATISGGDNEQFF. In DNA, the CDR3 is TGTGCCACCATCAGCGGGGGGGATAATGAGCAGTTCTTC.

J is TRBJ2-7 and V is TRBV27; 10 bases agree with TRBD2. Germline V lookup: CDR1 MNHEY, CDR2 SMNVEV (reference sequence). V dropped 4 bases and J dropped 4; count of bases not matched to a gene: 4. The CDR3 runs 14 residues. CDR3 amino acids: CASSWASGSYEQYF. DNA of the CDR3: TGTGCCAGCAGTTGGGCTAGCGGGAGTTACGAGCAGTACTTC.

This clonotype was seen a handful of times. This chain links TRBV29-1 with TRBJ1-2, with D hard to call. Looked up from germline, CDR1 is SQVTM and CDR2 is ANQGSEA. This CDR3 spans 13 amino acids. The V end lost 0 bases, the J end lost 7 bases, and 12 bases lay between the germline ends. CDR3: CSVEDLKIGGYTF. The CDR3 region has the DNA TGCAGCGTTGAAGATCTAAAAATCGGTGGCTACACCTTC.

The chain links TRBV28 to TRBJ1-5; the D is unclear. The germline V gene has CDR1 MDHEN and CDR2 SYDVKM. The CDR3 is made up of 12 amino acids. Trimming left V 8 bases short and J 3 bases short, with 8 bases between. CDR3: CASHFPNQPQHF. The CDR3 bases are TGTGCCAGCCACTTCCCCAATCAGCCCCAGCATTTT.

This chain uses TRBV7-3 with TRBJ2-3; D may be TRBD1 or TRBD2 (5 bases each). The CDR3 has 16 residues. CDR1 SGHTA and CDR2 FQGTGA come from the germline V gene. Trimming removed 2 bases at V and 0 bases at J, with 12 bases between. The CDR3 bases are TGTGCCAGCAGCTTAGGGGGAGACTCAAGCACAGATACGCAGTATTTT. Its translation: CASSLGGDSSTDTQYF.

J is TRBJ1-4 and V is TRBV15; TRBD1 aligns across 7 bases. The germline gives CDR1 LNHNV, CDR2 YYDKDF (reference sequence). The CDR3 covers 15 residues. V was pared by 3 bases and J by 5 bases, with 6 bases of the junction left unmatched. The CDR3 loop is CATSRSRGQNEKLFF. CDR3 in DNA: TGTGCCACCAGCAGGAGTAGGGGGCAGAATGAAAAACTGTTTTTT.

This clonotype was found a few times. The CDR3 region has the DNA TGTGCCACCAGCTCTCTCCGCGGGGGGCGCGGGGAGACCCAGTACTTC. Protein: CATSSLRGGRGETQYF. The chain recombines TRBV15 with TRBJ2-5; 8 bases match TRBD2. V lost 5 bases and J lost 5; bases outside the gene matches: 13. The germline CDR1 and CDR2 sequences are LNHNV and YYDKDF (reference sequence). This CDR3 comprises 16 residues.